Listed below are T cell receptor beta chains from one sample, sequenced in a study of blood T cell repertoires in COVID-19. Data came from immunoSEQ multiplex PCR; TCRdb stores just in-frame clones and leaves some out. This table holds 150,000 to 200,000 clones, around 81% found once. The sequencing sample was made of peripheral blood. Source of these receptors: a man aged 55 to 70 with active or convalescent COVID-19. CDR3s include the opening cysteine and the closing phenylalanine or tryptophan. A D gene is named only where the DNA matches it firmly. Only some rows state a clone size, as once, few, many or a class for expanded clones.

>TRBJ1-2|TRBV20-1|-|-
TGCAGTGCTAGTTTTCAGAAGAACTATGGCTACACCTTC
CSASFQKNYGYTF
>TRBJ2-1|TRBV5-1|-|-
TGCGCCAGCAGCTCTGGACTGCCTAAATTTAATGAGCAGTTCTTC
CASSSGLPKFNEQFF
>TRBJ1-5|TRBV5-6|-|-
TGTGCCAGCAATCTGGGGGGGGAAGTGGGACAGCCCCAGCATTTT
CASNLGGEVGQPQHF
>TRBJ1-1|TRBV6-5|-|TRBD1
TGTGCCAGCAGGTCCGGGACAGTGAACACTGAAGCTTTCTTT
CASRSGTVNTEAFF
>TRBJ2-3|TRBV5-1|-|-
TGCGCCAGCAGCTTGGGCCTAGGAGGTGGTCGCACAGATACGCAGTATTTT
CASSLGLGGGRTDTQYF
>TRBJ1-2|TRBV29-1|-|TRBD1
TGCAGCGTTGAAGGACAGGGGGCAAAAGCTAACTATGGCTACACCTTC
CSVEGQGAKANYGYTF
>TRBJ2-5|TRBV27|few|-
TGTGCCAGCAGTTTAAACAGGGTTGTAGAGACCCAGTACTTC
CASSLNRVVETQYF
>TRBJ1-1|TRBV3-1/TRBV3-2|once|-
TGTGCCAGCAGCCGAGACGGCACTGAAGCTTTCTTT
CASSRDGTEAFF
>TRBJ1-1|TRBV5-1|-|-
TGCGCCAGCAGCAAGGGAGGTTCGGGGACTGAAGCTTTCTTT
CASSKGGSGTEAFF
>TRBJ2-3|TRBV7-6|-|TRBD2
TGTGCCAGCAGCCAGACTAGCGAAAGCACAGATACGCAGTATTTT
CASSQTSESTDTQYF
>TRBJ1-1|TRBV3-1/TRBV3-2|-|-
TGTGCCAGCAGCCAATTCTCAGAGGACACTGAAGCTTTCTTT
CASSQFSEDTEAFF
>TRBJ1-2|TRBV7-2|-|-
TGTGCGGTTGGGGCCGGTGGGGTGTTGGCTGGCTACACCTTC
CAVGAGGVLAGYTF
>TRBJ2-2|TRBV19|-|-
TGTGCCAGTAGTATTCGGGACACCGGGGAGCTGTTTTTT
CASSIRDTGELFF
>TRBJ1-6|TRBV14|once|-
TGTGCCAGCAGCCAAGCGGTCCAGGGCAATTCACCCCTCCACTTT
CASSQAVQGNSPLHF
>TRBJ2-1|TRBV10-3|-|-
TGTGCCATCAGCTTACAGGGAGACGATGAGCAGTTCTTC
CAISLQGDDEQFF
>TRBJ1-1|TRBV18|many|-
TGTGCCAGCTCACCACCCGGAGTGAACACTGAAGCTTTCTTT
CASSPPGVNTEAFF
>TRBJ1-6|TRBV19|-|TRBD1
TGTGCCAGCAGGTTGACCCGACAGGGGAATTCACCCCTCCACTTT
CASRLTRQGNSPLHF
>TRBJ2-1|TRBV7-2|-|TRBD2
TGTGCCAGCAGCTTAGTGACGCGACTAGCCGGCCATGAGCAGTTCTTC
CASSLVTRLAGHEQFF
>TRBJ1-5|TRBV6-5|-|TRBD1
TGTGCCAGCTCGTTACCGGGACAGGGTAATCAGCCCCAGCATTTT
CASSLPGQGNQPQHF
>TRBJ1-1|TRBV6-5|once|-
TGTGCCAGCAGCGACAGAGCTCACACTGAAGCTTTCTTT
CASSDRAHTEAFF
>TRBJ1-5|TRBV19|-|TRBD1
TGTGCCAGCGCCGAGGGACAGGGGGCCCTTGGCCAGCCCCAGCATTTT
CASAEGQGALGQPQHF
>TRBJ2-7|TRBV19|few|TRBD1
TGTGCCAGTAGTTCGGGACAGGGGGCCCGTTCCGAGCAGTACTTC
CASSSGQGARSEQYF
>TRBJ2-1|TRBV5-1|-|TRBD1
TGCGCCAGCAGCTCCGGGACAGGCAACAATGAGCAGTTCTTC
CASSSGTGNNEQFF
>TRBJ1-5|TRBV18|-|TRBD1
TGTGCCAGCTCACTGGGACAGGGGCGTCAGCCCCAGCATTTT
CASSLGQGRQPQHF
>TRBJ2-1|TRBV19|-|TRBD2
TGTGCCAGTAGCGGGGGGTCCTACAATGAGCAGTTCTTC
CASSGGSYNEQFF
>TRBJ2-7|TRBV5-4|-|TRBD2
TGTGCCAGCAGCGTCCCGGGACTAGCGGGATACGAGCAGTACTTC
CASSVPGLAGYEQYF
>TRBJ2-5|TRBV21-1|few|-
TGTGCCAGTATAGCGGGAGCGGGGGAGACCCAGTACTTC
CASIAGAGETQYF
>TRBJ2-7|TRBV5-5|few|-
TGTGCCAGCAGCTTGGTGGCAGGCCAGGTCTACGAGCAGTACTTC
CASSLVAGQVYEQYF
>TRBJ2-7|TRBV18|-|TRBD1
TGTGCCAGCTCACCTTTACCCGGGACAGGGCCCTACGAGCAGTACTTC
CASSPLPGTGPYEQYF
>TRBJ1-5|TRBV28|-|-
TGTGCCAGCAGTTCCCCTTCGGGGGATCTGAAGCCCCAGCATTTT
CASSSPSGDLKPQHF
>TRBJ1-5|TRBV5-1|-|-
TGCGCCAGCAGCTCAGGGGATTTGGGTCAGCCCCAGCATTTT
CASSSGDLGQPQHF
>TRBJ2-3|TRBV3-1/TRBV3-2|-|TRBD2
TGTGCCAGCAGCCCTGGACTAGCGGGAGGGCCCAGAGATACGCAGTATTTT
CASSPGLAGGPRDTQYF
>TRBJ2-5|TRBV10-2|-|-
TGCGCCAGCAGTGAGTCCAGGGTTGAGACCCAGTACTTC
CASSESRVETQYF
>TRBJ1-4|TRBV19|-|-
TGTGCCAGTAAACAGGGCAATGAAAAACTGTTTTTT
CASKQGNEKLFF
>TRBJ2-3|TRBV7-3|-|-
TGTGCCAGCAGCTTAATCCCGGAGCGAGGTGCGGGAGATACGCAGTATTTT
CASSLIPERGAGDTQYF
>TRBJ1-1|TRBV6-6|-|-
TGTGCCAGCAGTTACGGTCAGGGCACTGAAGCTTTCTTT
CASSYGQGTEAFF
>TRBJ2-2|TRBV6-5|-|-
TGTGCCAGCGGGGCGGGACTGATGAACACCGGGGAGCTGTTTTTT
CASGAGLMNTGELFF
>TRBJ2-7|TRBV24-1|-|-
TGTGCCACCAGTGATTCGGGGGACGAGCAGTACTTC
CATSDSGDEQYF
>TRBJ1-5|TRBV28|-|TRBD1
TGTGCCAGCAGCCTGGGGACAGGGGGGAGTAGTCAGCCCCAGCATTTT
CASSLGTGGSSQPQHF
>TRBJ2-7|TRBV7-6|-|-
TGTGCCAGCAGCCAGGGACACGAGTACGAGCAGTACTTC
CASSQGHEYEQYF
>TRBJ2-5|TRBV6-5|-|TRBD1
TGTGCCAGCAGTCCAGGGACAGGGTTTGAGACCCAGTACTTC
CASSPGTGFETQYF
>TRBJ1-5|TRBV28|-|-
TGTGCCAGTCGGGGTAGGGATCACCCCAATCAGCCCCAGCATTTT
CASRGRDHPNQPQHF
>TRBJ2-7|TRBV5-6|-|TRBD2
TGTGCCAGCAGCTTGGGGCCGGGAGGGGTCGTCGAGCAGTACTTC
CASSLGPGGVVEQYF